This TCR beta chain was captured in a study of T cell repertoires in cytomegalovirus infection. MiXCR, applied by TCRdb to the reads, yields one record per CDR3 protein. The repertoire holds fewer than 550,000 distinct CDR3 sequences, about a quarter seen once, with less than 15% in the top ten. This clonotype was recorded many times. Germline V lookup: CDR1 SGHVS, CDR2 FNYEAQ. The CDR3 length is 14 residues. The V and J ends lost 1 base and 0 bases respectively, with 6 bases between them. This sequence originates from a human donor in good health (CMV status not recorded). Some clones in this sample may be carry-over from other donors' samples. What was sequenced was PBMCs. The genes are TRBV7-6 and TRBJ2-5; D remains unclear. The CDR3 region is CASSLGGYQETQYF. CDR3 nucleotides: TGTGCCAGCAGCTTAGGCGGATACCAAGAGACCCAGTACTTC.